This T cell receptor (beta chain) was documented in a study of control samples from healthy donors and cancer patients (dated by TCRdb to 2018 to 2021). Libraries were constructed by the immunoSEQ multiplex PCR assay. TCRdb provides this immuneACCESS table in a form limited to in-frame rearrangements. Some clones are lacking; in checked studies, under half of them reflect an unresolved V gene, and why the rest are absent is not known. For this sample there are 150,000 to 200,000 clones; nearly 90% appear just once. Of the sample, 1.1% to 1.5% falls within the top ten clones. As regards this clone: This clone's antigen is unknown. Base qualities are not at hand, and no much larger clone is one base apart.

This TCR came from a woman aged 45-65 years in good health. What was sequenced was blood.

The CDR3 has the sequence CASSLGGSNSNEQFF. The nucleotides read TGTGCCAGCAGTTTAGGGGGGAGTAATAGCAATGAGCAGTTCTTC. The chain employs TRBV28 and TRBJ2-1, and the D gene may be TRBD2, 6 bases matching. Taken from the germline V gene, the CDR1 and CDR2 loops are MDHEN and SYDVKM. The CDR3 numbers 15 residues from cysteine through phenylalanine. Just CDR3 DNA is preserved here, 45 bases in frame from base 1. V lost 2 bases and J lost 6 bases; the stretch between them is 14 bases long.